This entry concerns a single T cell receptor (beta chain). For repertoire sequencing, the TCR beta CDR3 regions were amplified from RNA transcripts. Amplification began with first-round RT-PCR using HTBI primers, then second-round multiplex PCR was performed. TCRdb ran MiXCR on the multiplex PCR reads and lists one entry per CDR3 protein. This table holds some 380,000 distinct CDR3 sequences, just over 15% found once. This specimen belongs to a study of Graves' ophthalmopathy and Graves' hyperthyroidism. The germline CDR1 and CDR2 sequences are MNHEY and SVGEGT. The V end was cut by 8 bases, the J end by 6 bases, with 17 bases between. This CDR3 has 13 amino acids. New diagnoses, under 2 months' duration, and ages 18 to 65 characterized the hyperthyroidism patients. Pregnancy or lactation, uncontrolled infections and other autoimmune diseases were grounds for excluding patients. PBMCs were isolated from an approximately 10 ml sample of fresh peripheral blood.

The receptor was isolated from a woman between 18 and 29 years old with stable Graves' hyperthyroidism. The genes are TRBV6-2 or TRBV6-3 and TRBJ2-7; perhaps TRBD1 as D (6 bases). Sequencing was carried out using peripheral blood. CDR3 loop: CASSPLLDSEQYF. CDR3 nucleotide sequence: TGTGCCAGCTCACCACTTTTGGACAGCGAGCAGTACTTC.